The 32 T cell receptor beta chains in this list originate from one sample, sequenced in a study of T cell changes during pregnancy in multiple sclerosis. TCRdb keeps only in-frame clones here, not all; method: immunoSEQ multiplex PCR. The table has about 33,000 clones, about 91% seen once; the top ten hold approximately 2.8%. Sequenced here: CD4+ T cells from peripheral blood mononuclear cells, sampled in the third trimester of pregnancy. Receptors were obtained from a female donor in good health, enrolled as a control in a pregnancy study.

This clone is termed medium-sized (0.01 to 0.1%). V gene TRBV6-4 combines with J gene TRBJ2-6; 9 bases agree with TRBD1. The length of the CDR3 is 15 residues. From germline, CDR1 is MRHNA and CDR2 SNTAGT. J gave up 2 bases and V 4 bases, and 0 bases lay outside the gene matches. The CDR3 DNA reads TGTGCCAGCAGTGGACAGGGGGCTGGGGCCAACGTCCTGACTTTC. Amino acid sequence: CASSGQGAGANVLTF.

This chain joins TRBV5-1 and TRBJ1-2, with a tentative D call TRBD1 (6 bases). This CDR3 comprises 14 residues. Trimming cost V 3 bases and J 13 bases, with 22 bases left between them. Germline V gene sequence: CDR1 SGHRS, CDR2 YFSETQ. CDR3 sequence: CASSSEPGQIGSTF. In DNA, the CDR3 is TGCGCCAGCAGCTCCGAACCGGGACAAATAGGTTCCACCTTC.

The J gene is TRBJ1-5, the V gene TRBV19; 8 nucleotides align to TRBD1. Germline V gives CDR1 LNHDA, CDR2 SQIVND (reference sequence). V lost 4 bases, J lost 2 bases, and 4 bases stayed unmatched. The CDR3 is 15 amino acids. This CDR3 is CASSNSGQGNQPQHF. Here the CDR3 DNA reads TGTGCCAGTAGTAATTCGGGACAGGGCAATCAGCCCCAGCATTTT.

The V gene is TRBV6-6, the J gene TRBJ1-6, with D unclear. Looked up from germline, CDR1 is MNHNY and CDR2 is SVGAGI (reference sequence). The CDR3 is made up of 14 amino acids. V shed 3 bases and J shed 7 bases, with 10 bases lying between them. CDR3 sequence reads: CASSYLTDNSPLHF. The CDR3, as DNA: TGTGCCAGCAGTTATCTAACAGACAATTCACCCCTCCACTTT.

The sample holds one count of this clone. The chain links TRBV9 to TRBJ2-1; 16 bases fit TRBD2. This CDR3 region has 17 residues. Per the germline V gene, CDR1 is SGDLS and CDR2 is YYNGEE. Unmatched junction bases numbered 6, after V lost 2 bases and J lost 7 bases. The CDR3 reads CASSVGTSGGAGNEQFF. The CDR3, as DNA: TGTGCCAGCAGCGTCGGGACTAGCGGGGGGGCCGGGAATGAGCAGTTCTTC.

V is TRBV27 and J is TRBJ2-7, with 7 positions matching TRBD2. There are 13 residues in the CDR3. V trimming: 6 bases; J trimming: 2 bases; junction bases outside the gene matches: 4. Germline V gene lookup returns CDR1 MNHEY and CDR2 SMNVEV (reference sequence). Written as DNA, the CDR3 is TGTGCCAGCAGCGCAGGACTAGCCTACGAGCAGTACTTC. The encoded protein is CASSAGLAYEQYF.

The chain couples TRBV5-4 to TRBJ2-1; TRBD1 matches 7 bases. Looked up from germline, CDR1 is SGHNT and CDR2 is YYREEE (reference sequence). The length of the CDR3 is 14 residues. The junction had 3 bases not matched to a gene; V was cut back by 3 bases and J by 3 bases. This chain's CDR3 is CASSSGQVYNEQFF. The CDR3 DNA follows: TGTGCCAGCAGCTCCGGACAGGTCTACAATGAGCAGTTCTTC.

V is TRBV9 and J is TRBJ1-1; tentative D call: TRBD1 (5 bases). Germline CDR1 and CDR2: SGDLS and YYNGEE. The CDR3 sequence is 15 residues long. Trimming stripped 0 bases from V and 1 base from J, with 10 bases between. CDR3 in DNA: TGTGCCAGCAGCGTAGAGCCCAGGGCGAACACTGAAGCTTTCTTT. This encodes CASSVEPRANTEAFF.

This clone has a handful of counts. The chain combines TRBV5-6 with TRBJ1-1; D call uncertain. Germline CDR1 SGHDT, CDR2 YYEEEE. The CDR3 has 12 residues. V shed 0 bases and J shed 2 bases, with 2 bases lying between them. This CDR3 reads CASSLVNTEAFF. As DNA, the CDR3 is TGTGCCAGCAGCTTGGTAAACACTGAAGCTTTCTTT.

This chain joins TRBV10-1 and TRBJ2-5; 13 nucleotides agree with TRBD2. V dropped 8 bases and J dropped 3; count of bases not matched to a gene: 9. Germline V gene lookup returns CDR1 WNHNN and CDR2 SYGVQD (reference sequence). CDR3 length: 16 residues. CDR3 DNA: TGCGCCAGCCGGGACGGAGGACTAGCGGGGGAAGAGACCCAGTACTTC. Encoded protein: CASRDGGLAGEETQYF.

CDR3 amino acids: CASSEALLSYEQYF. Written as DNA, the CDR3 is TGTGCCAGCAGTGAAGCGCTTCTATCCTACGAGCAGTACTTC. This chain uses TRBV2 with TRBJ2-7; D is unclear. V was pared by 0 bases and J by 1 base, with 7 bases between. The CDR3 has 14 residues. CDR1 is SNHLY and CDR2 is FYNNEI in the germline V gene.

This chain connects TRBV30 to TRBJ2-3, with TRBD2 identical over 8 bases. Trimming took 5 bases from V and 2 from J; bases not matched to a gene: 15. Germline V gives CDR1 GTSNPN, CDR2 SVGIG (reference sequence). The CDR3 contains 17 residues. This chain's CDR3 is CAWDGLAWGQNTDTQYF. The CDR3 DNA follows: TGTGCCTGGGACGGACTAGCATGGGGGCAAAACACAGATACGCAGTATTTT.

The genes are TRBV25-1 and TRBJ2-3; possibly TRBD2 for D (5 bases). V lost 2 bases and J lost 0, with 9 bases in between. The CDR3 contains 15 residues. The germline CDR1 and CDR2 sequences are MGHDK and SYGVNS. CDR3 bases: TGTGCCAGCAGTGAAGCGGGCCGGAGCACAGATACGCAGTATTTT. It specifies CASSEAGRSTDTQYF.

The V and J genes are TRBV2 and TRBJ2-5, with no clear D. CDR3 size: 10 residues. V lost 7 bases and J 2 bases, leaving 2 bases between the germline ends. Germline V gene lookup returns CDR1 SNHLY and CDR2 FYNNEI. This CDR3 is CASIQETQYF. The CDR3 DNA is TGTGCCAGCATACAAGAGACCCAGTACTTC.

The chain links TRBV6-1 to TRBJ1-4; no definite D call. Germline V lookup: CDR1 MNHNS, CDR2 SASEGT. Trimming stripped 1 base from V and 7 bases from J, with 13 bases between. This CDR3 contains 15 residues. CDR3 protein: CASSEVGVLGEKLFF. CDR3 in DNA: TGTGCCAGCAGTGAAGTAGGAGTTTTGGGTGAAAAACTGTTTTTT.

The chain uses TRBV19 and TRBJ2-2; TRBD1 might be the D (6 bases). V dropped 10 bases and J dropped 3 bases, with 9 bases sitting between them. Per germline, CDR1 LNHDA and CDR2 SQIVND (reference sequence). The CDR3 length is 12 residues. The CDR3 region has the DNA TGTGCCACCCGACAGGACACCGGGGAGCTGTTTTTT. Protein sequence: CATRQDTGELFF.

The V gene is TRBV29-1, the J gene TRBJ2-5; 8 bases are a match to TRBD2. This CDR3 region has 14 residues. CDR1 SQVTM and CDR2 ANQGSEA come from the germline V gene. The ends lost 4 bases at V and 1 base at J; junction bases unmatched: 5. The chain's CDR3 is CSVAGLATQETQYF. The CDR3 DNA reads as TGCAGCGTTGCCGGACTAGCAACCCAAGAGACCCAGTACTTC.

The chain recombines TRBV5-1 with TRBJ2-1; D is unclear. V lost 2 bases to trimming and J lost 0 bases, with 9 bases between them. Looked up from germline, CDR1 is SGHRS and CDR2 is YFSETQ. The CDR3 is made up of 15 amino acids. The CDR3 sequence: CASSLDMSSYNEQFF. DNA for the CDR3: TGCGCCAGCAGCTTAGACATGAGCTCCTACAATGAGCAGTTCTTC.

The J gene is TRBJ1-4, the V gene TRBV7-8; D remains unclear. Trimming left V 5 bases short and J 2 bases short, with 21 bases between. CDR3 size: 18 residues. Germline-derived CDR1 and CDR2 are SGHVS and FQNEAQ. In DNA, the CDR3 is TGTGCCAGCAGCGCGCAAAGAGCAACTGGAGGGACTAATGAAAAACTGTTTTTT. It is translated as CASSAQRATGGTNEKLFF.

This chain connects TRBV20-1 to TRBJ2-5; D gene uncertain. V was shortened by 6 bases and J by 4 bases, with 6 bases between the two germline ends. The CDR3 is made up of 10 amino acids. Germline-derived CDR1 and CDR2 are DFQATT and SNEGSKA (reference sequence). This chain's CDR3 is CSAFLETQYF. The CDR3 DNA is TGCAGTGCCTTCCTAGAGACCCAGTACTTC.

This clone was detected only once. The V and J genes are TRBV28 and TRBJ2-5, with TRBD1 as a possible D gene (5 bases). This CDR3 contains 12 residues. The germline V gene has CDR1 MDHEN and CDR2 SYDVKM. The V end was cut by 7 bases, the J end by 2 bases, with 8 bases between. CDR3 bases: TGTGCCAGCACCAGGGCGCAAGAGACCCAGTACTTC. Its translation: CASTRAQETQYF.

The J gene is TRBJ2-7, the V gene TRBV9; 9 bases fit TRBD2. This CDR3 has 15 amino acids. Trimming at V came to 0 bases and at J to 4 bases, leaving 5 bases not matched to a gene. CDR1 and CDR2 from the germline V gene are SGDLS and YYNGEE. CDR3 protein: CASSVADSGRYEQYF. The CDR3 DNA follows: TGTGCCAGCAGCGTAGCCGATAGCGGGAGATACGAGCAGTACTTC.

This chain joins TRBV28 and TRBJ1-4; possibly TRBD1 for D (6 bases). CDR1 and CDR2 (germline): MDHEN, SYDVKM. Trimming left V 4 bases short and J 3 bases short, with 9 bases between. The CDR3 loop spans 14 amino acids. The CDR3 bases are TGTGCCAGCAGTTCACAGGGTCCTAATGAAAAACTGTTTTTT. Protein sequence: CASSSQGPNEKLFF.

The gene calls are TRBV7-8 and TRBJ2-1; a possible D gene is TRBD1 (6 bases). The CDR3 extends over 15 amino acids. Per germline, CDR1 SGHVS and CDR2 FQNEAQ. V lost 5 bases to trimming and J lost 0 bases, with 11 bases between them. This CDR3 is CASSRTGSSYNEQFF. CDR3 nucleotides: TGTGCCAGCAGCCGCACAGGGAGCTCCTACAATGAGCAGTTCTTC.

V usage is TRBV5-6 and J usage is TRBJ2-6; 8 bases are shared with TRBD1. The V gene's germline CDR1 is SGHDT and CDR2 YYEEEE. The length of the CDR3 is 19 residues. The trim removed 2 bases at V and 2 bases at J, leaving 12 bases unmatched. The CDR3 sequence: CASSFNRGYSYAGANVLTF. CDR3 DNA: TGTGCCAGCAGCTTTAACAGGGGGTACAGTTATGCTGGGGCCAACGTCCTGACTTTC. Supplemented by reference TRBV5-6 and TRBJ2-6, the full variable domain reads DAGVTQSPTHLIKTRGQQVTLRCSPKSGHDTVSWYQQALGQGPQFIFQYYEEEERQRGNFPDRFSGHQFPNYSSELNVNALLLGDSALYLCASSFNRGYSYAGANVLTFGAGSRLTVL.

J is TRBJ2-6 and V is TRBV19, with 9 bases identical to TRBD1. Germline loops: CDR1 LNHDA, CDR2 SQIVND (reference sequence). CDR3 length: 16 amino acids. The V segment lost 10 bases and the J segment 0 bases; nucleotides outside the gene matches: 7. The chain's CDR3 is CATGQGSLSGANVLTF. The DNA for the CDR3 is TGTGCCACAGGACAGGGGTCTCTCTCTGGGGCCAACGTCCTGACTTTC.

This chain uses TRBV21-1 with TRBJ2-3; TRBD2 is the table's D call, not checked against the DNA. TRBV21-1 is described as a pseudogene. This CDR3 region has 17 residues. CDR3 DNA: TGTGCCAGCAGCAAAATGGGGGACTGCTTCCGCACAGATACGCAGTATTTT. Amino acid sequence: CASSKMGDCFRTDTQYF.

The rearrangement uses TRBV7-9 and TRBJ2-3; 10 nucleotides align to TRBD2. J was trimmed by 5 bases and V by 7 bases; bases with no gene match: 6. This CDR3 spans 14 amino acids. In germline, CDR1 is SEHNR, CDR2 FQNEAQ (reference sequence). In DNA, the CDR3 is TGTGCCAGCACCCAAGCGGGGGGGCTAGATACGCAGTATTTT. Protein sequence: CASTQAGGLDTQYF.

This chain uses TRBV6-6 with TRBJ2-5; the D gene is possibly TRBD1 (6 bases). CDR1 is MNHNY and CDR2 is SVGAGI in the germline V gene (reference sequence). CDR3 length equals 14 residues. The V end was cut by 6 bases, the J end by 1 base, with 12 bases between. The CDR3 DNA follows: TGTGCCAGCAGCATGGGACAACTCCAAGAGACCCAGTACTTC. This gives the protein CASSMGQLQETQYF.

The chain combines TRBV6-1 with TRBJ1-3, with a possible D match to TRBD1 (6 bases). The CDR3 runs 14 residues. Between the trimmed V and J ends, which lost 4 bases and 0 bases, there was a span of 7 bases. Germline CDR1 MNHNS, CDR2 SASEGT. The CDR3 here is CASSAQGSGNTIYF. CDR3 nucleotide sequence: TGTGCCAGCAGTGCACAGGGCTCTGGAAACACCATATATTTT.

The chain joins TRBV10-2 to TRBJ2-1; possibly TRBD2 for D (5 bases). V shed 6 bases and J shed 5 bases, with 8 bases lying between them. This CDR3 is built from 12 residues. CDR1 WSHSY and CDR2 SAAADI come from the germline V gene. The CDR3 spells CASRSGNNEQFF. The CDR3 coding sequence is TGCGCCAGCAGGAGCGGAAACAATGAGCAGTTCTTC.

The V call is TRBV2, the J call TRBJ2-7; 13 nucleotides agree with TRBD2. Germline CDR1 and CDR2: SNHLY and FYNNEI. Unmatched junction bases numbered 2, after V lost 3 bases and J lost 6 bases. The CDR3 runs 14 residues. In nucleotides, the CDR3 is TGTGCCAGCAGTGACGGGACTAGCGGGACCGAGCAGTACTTC. Protein: CASSDGTSGTEQYF.